These T cell receptor beta chains were read from a single sample in a study of shared clonotypes between healthy human individuals. The table came from immunoSEQ multiplex PCR; TCRdb's copy has only in-frame clones and leaves some out. Among over a million clones listed, around 74% were seen once. Sequencing was performed on memory CD4+ T cells sorted from blood. The source is a man aged 18 to 30 in good health. Both conserved end residues are part of each CDR3. A D gene is named only where the DNA matches it firmly. Part of the rows lack a size; the others show once, few, many or a class for expanded clones.

D gene	J gene	V gene	clone size	CDR3 protein	CDR3 DNA
-	TRBJ2-3	TRBV21-1	-	CASRRLAGGRTDTQYF	TGTGCCAGCAGAAGACTAGCGGGGGGGCGGACAGATACGCAGTATTTT
-	TRBJ1-1	TRBV11-1	-	CASSFGGGGEAFF	TGTGCCAGCAGCTTTGGGGGTGGGGGTGAAGCTTTCTTT
TRBD1	TRBJ1-5	TRBV6-5	many	CASSEQGGNQPQHF	TGTGCCAGCAGCGAACAGGGGGGTAATCAGCCCCAGCATTTT
-	TRBJ2-7	TRBV20-1	-	CSARGGYEQYF	TGCAGTGCTAGGGGGGGCTACGAGCAGTACTTC
TRBD2	TRBJ2-5	TRBV10-3	-	CAISASGGQETQYF	TGTGCCATCAGTGCTAGCGGGGGTCAAGAGACCCAGTACTTC
TRBD1	TRBJ1-2	TRBV28	-	CASSFWNAGQGHDGYTF	TGTGCCAGCAGTTTCTGGAACGCGGGACAGGGTCACGATGGCTACACCTTC
-	TRBJ1-4	TRBV6-6	-	CASMRGATNEKLFF	TGTGCCAGCATGCGCGGAGCAACTAATGAAAAACTGTTTTTT
-	TRBJ2-1	TRBV28	few	CASSLEYFYNEQFF	TGTGCCAGCAGTTTGGAATACTTCTACAATGAGCAGTTCTTC
-	TRBJ2-2	TRBV4-1	-	CASSQEVGELFF	TGCGCCAGCAGCCAAGAGGTCGGGGAGCTGTTTTTT
-	TRBJ2-3	TRBV27	-	CASVRADTQYF	TGTGCCAGCGTCCGGGCAGATACGCAGTATTTT
TRBD1	TRBJ2-1	TRBV13	-	CASSLRQGDEQFF	TGTGCCAGCAGCTTAAGACAGGGGGATGAGCAGTTCTTC
-	TRBJ2-4	TRBV29-1	-	CSVASELAKNIQYF	TGCAGCGTTGCCTCGGAGTTAGCCAAAAACATTCAGTACTTC
-	TRBJ2-3	TRBV9	-	CASSVDWVGRDTQYF	TGTGCCAGCAGCGTAGATTGGGTGGGGAGAGATACGCAGTATTTT
-	TRBJ2-2	TRBV4-1	-	CASSFRDLTGELFF	TGCGCCAGCAGCTTCCGGGACCTCACCGGGGAGCTGTTTTTT
TRBD1	TRBJ1-1	TRBV13	-	CASSRKRQGGGRTEAFF	TGTGCCAGCAGCCGGAAGAGACAGGGCGGGGGGAGAACTGAAGCTTTCTTT
-	TRBJ2-1	TRBV11-2	-	CASSPSGLASYNEQFF	TGTGCCAGCAGCCCCTCGGGACTCGCCTCCTACAATGAGCAGTTCTTC
-	TRBJ2-3	TRBV9	-	CASSVSRGLGTDTQYF	TGTGCCAGCAGCGTATCCCGGGGGTTGGGCACAGATACGCAGTATTTT
-	TRBJ2-3	TRBV29-1	-	CSALSAHTDTQYF	TGCAGCGCCCTTAGCGCTCACACAGATACGCAGTATTTT
-	TRBJ2-1	TRBV19	few	CASSNLGMIYNEQFF	TGTGCCAGTAGTAACCTGGGAATGATCTACAATGAGCAGTTCTTC
TRBD2	TRBJ2-3	TRBV5-1	-	CASSSRLAGATDTQYF	TGCGCCAGCAGCTCCCGACTAGCGGGTGCCACGGATACGCAGTATTTT
-	TRBJ2-3	TRBV7-9	-	CASSLVLGGLTDTQYF	TGTGCCAGCAGCCTTGTGCTTGGGGGACTCACAGATACGCAGTATTTT
-	TRBJ2-1	TRBV11-2	few	CASSLDALVSEQFF	TGTGCCAGCAGCTTAGACGCACTAGTTAGTGAGCAGTTCTTC
TRBD2	TRBJ2-7	TRBV6-4	-	CASMAPGAGVYEQYF	TGTGCCAGCATGGCCCCGGGAGCGGGAGTTTACGAGCAGTACTTC
TRBD1	TRBJ1-3	TRBV18	-	CASSPSMGQSSGNTIYF	TGTGCCAGCTCACCTTCTATGGGACAGAGCTCTGGAAACACCATATATTTT
-	TRBJ2-1	TRBV28	-	CASNSPWAQSSYNEQFF	TGTGCCAGCAACTCCCCCTGGGCACAGTCCTCCTACAATGAGCAGTTCTTC
-	TRBJ1-6	TRBV6-5	few	CASSQTLTYNSPLHF	TGTGCCAGCAGTCAGACCCTGACATATAATTCACCCCTCCACTTT
TRBD1	TRBJ1-5	TRBV7-2	few	CASSYQHRGGNQPQHF	TGTGCCAGCAGCTACCAACACAGGGGTGGCAATCAGCCCCAGCATTTT
TRBD1	TRBJ2-4	TRBV5-6	-	CASSPDRGVKNIQYF	TGTGCCAGCAGCCCTGACAGGGGAGTCAAAAACATTCAGTACTTC
-	TRBJ2-2	TRBV4-3	-	CASSYTLGGANTGELFF	TGCGCCAGCAGCTATACGCTCGGGGGAGCGAACACCGGGGAGCTGTTTTTT
-	TRBJ1-2	TRBV6-5	-	CASSLRVSSGYTF	TGTGCCAGCAGTCTCAGGGTATCCTCTGGCTACACCTTC
TRBD1	TRBJ1-5	TRBV6-1	-	CASTRQGSNQPQHF	TGTGCCAGCACTCGACAGGGAAGCAATCAGCCCCAGCATTTT
-	TRBJ2-6	TRBV4-1	-	CASSQVGSPNGANVLTF	TGCGCCAGCAGCCAAGTCGGGAGTCCCAATGGGGCCAACGTCCTGACTTTC
-	TRBJ1-1	TRBV5-1	-	CASSLGPGGNTEAFF	TGCGCCAGCAGTCTCGGCCCCGGGGGAAACACTGAAGCTTTCTTT
TRBD2	TRBJ2-3	TRBV9	-	CASSVGISAGADTQYF	TGTGCCAGCAGCGTAGGAATTTCTGCGGGAGCAGATACGCAGTATTTT
-	TRBJ2-3	TRBV5-1	-	CASSPGLDTQYF	TGCGCCAGCAGCCCGGGACTGGATACGCAGTATTTT
TRBD1	TRBJ2-1	TRBV6-1	-	CASSQTGQYNEQFF	TGTGCCAGCAGTCAGACGGGACAGTACAATGAGCAGTTCTTC
-	TRBJ1-2	TRBV30	-	CAWGLGYGYTF	TGTGCCTGGGGGCTCGGGTATGGCTACACCTTC